Reported below is one T cell receptor (beta chain). Germline CDR1 is MDHEN and CDR2 is SYDVKM. With 4 bases clipped from V and 8 bases from J, the junction kept 12 bases outside the gene matches. This CDR3 has 15 amino acids. The data originate from a study of blood T cells in healthy people across ages. The authors ran a second PCR of about 7 to 12 cycles using a sample-barcoded 5' primer and a J-beta primer mix. TCRdb re-derived calls from the 5' RACE reads in MiXCR, one entry per CDR3 protein. This table has 650,000 to 1,000,000 distinct CDR3 sequences, under 40% appearing once. The clonotype was recovered from a man between 18 and 29 years old in good health. The specimen was blood. V and J are TRBV28 and TRBJ1-2; 8 nucleotides match TRBD1. CDR3 amino acids: CASSSLGQGAGGYTF. The CDR3 nucleotides read TGTGCCAGCAGTTCCCTGGGGCAGGGGGCGGGCGGCTACACCTTC.